The present entry profiles one T cell receptor (beta chain) with its context. The sample belongs to a study of blood T cell repertoires in COVID-19. Turning to the study itself: Sample material is recorded as cDNA or gDNA derived from T cells, B-cell-depleted T cells, or PBMCs.

Across 24 US areas, participants ranged in age from roughly 18 to 95 years. Cohort placement rested on clinical history that participants reported themselves. CDR3 length: 16 amino acids. Trimming cost V 0 bases and J 3 bases, with 14 bases left between them. CDR1 and CDR2 (germline): MNHEY, SMNVEV (reference sequence). Only in-frame clones appear in the TCRdb table, and some are missing; sequencing was by immunoSEQ multiplex PCR. The sample lists about 220,000 clones, about 79% occurring once. The receptor's source is a woman aged 40 to 50 with acute COVID-19. This chain connects TRBV27 to TRBJ1-2; the D gene is possibly TRBD1 (6 bases). The sequencing input was PBMCs or T cells enriched from blood (not recorded which). The CDR3: CASSLSPRTEHYGYTF. In DNA form, the CDR3 reads TGTGCCAGCAGTTTATCTCCCCGGACAGAACACTATGGCTACACCTTC.